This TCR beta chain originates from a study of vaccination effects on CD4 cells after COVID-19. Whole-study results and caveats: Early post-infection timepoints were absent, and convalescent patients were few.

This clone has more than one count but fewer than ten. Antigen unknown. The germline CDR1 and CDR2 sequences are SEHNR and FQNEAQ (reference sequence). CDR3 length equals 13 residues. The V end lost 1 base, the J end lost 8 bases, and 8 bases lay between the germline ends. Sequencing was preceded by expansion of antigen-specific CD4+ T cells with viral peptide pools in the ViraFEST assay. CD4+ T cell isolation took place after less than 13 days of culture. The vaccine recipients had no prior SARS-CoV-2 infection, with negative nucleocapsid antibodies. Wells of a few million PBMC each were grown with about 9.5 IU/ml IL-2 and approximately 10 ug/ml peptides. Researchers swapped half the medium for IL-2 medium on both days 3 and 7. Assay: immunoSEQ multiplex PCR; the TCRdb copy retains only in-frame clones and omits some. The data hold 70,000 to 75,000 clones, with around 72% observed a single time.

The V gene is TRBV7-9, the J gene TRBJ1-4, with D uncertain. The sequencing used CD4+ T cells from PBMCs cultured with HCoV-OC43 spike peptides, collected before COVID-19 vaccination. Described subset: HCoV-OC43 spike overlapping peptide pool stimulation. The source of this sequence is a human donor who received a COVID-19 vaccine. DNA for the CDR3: TGTGCCAGCAGCTTAGGATTTCGGGAAAAACTGTTTTTT. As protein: CASSLGFREKLFF. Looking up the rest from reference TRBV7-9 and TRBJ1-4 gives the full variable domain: DTGVSQNPRHKITKRGQNVTFRCDPISEHNRLYWYRQTLGQGPEFLTYFQNEAQLEKSRLLSDRFSAERPKGSFSTLEIQRTEQGDSAMYLCASSLGFREKLFFGSGTQLSVL.